These 25 T cell receptor beta chains were sequenced from one sample in a study of graft-versus-host responses after intestinal transplantation (dated by TCRdb to the early 2020s). Receptors were amplified or captured by the immunoSEQ multiplex PCR assay. As stored in TCRdb, this immuneACCESS dataset retains in-frame rearrangements with V and J assigned. A fraction of the clones does not appear; measured against another copy, unresolved V genes explain less than half of the discrepancy, and the remainder lacks a known reason. This sample has about 97,000 clones in its table, and 90% of those were observed once. In total, the top ten clones hold about 15% of the sample. This sample comprised PBMCs, obtained 450 to 460 days after intestinal transplant. The source of these receptors is a human patient who received an intestinal transplant, so some T cells may come from the graft donor.

The chain carries TRBV7-8 and TRBJ1-1, with D perhaps matching TRBD1 (5 bases). The V end lost 0 bases, the J end lost 7 bases, and 9 bases lay between the germline ends. The CDR3 consists of 13 residues. Germline V gene data show CDR1 as SGHVS and CDR2 as FQNEAQ. The CDR3 DNA sequence: TGTGCCAGCAGCTTAGCGTCGAGGGGTGAAGCTTTCTTT. Its translation is CASSLASRGEAFF.

Turning to this clone: At one of its ends the junction is not consistent with the germline gene, which may arise from a read error. The chain is built from TRBV2 and TRBJ2-3; 8 bases map to TRBD2. Germline V gene data show CDR1 as SNHLY and CDR2 as FYNNEI. The CDR3 has 11 amino acids. This chain's CDR3 is CASTGGVLLDF. The CDR3 nucleotides read TGTGCCAGCACGGGAGGGGTCCTGCTGGATTTT.

The V call is TRBV6-5, the J call TRBJ1-3; D ambiguous. Trimming took 0 bases from V and 4 from J, leaving 10 bases between them. CDR1 is MNHEY, CDR2 SVGAGI, per germline. This CDR3 contains 15 residues. The CDR3 here is CASSYSRGYGNTIYF. The CDR3 bases are TGTGCCAGCAGTTACTCGAGAGGGTACGGAAACACCATATATTTT.

This chain connects TRBV5-6 to TRBJ1-1; maybe TRBD1 (5 bases). Germline V gives CDR1 SGHDT, CDR2 YYEEEE. Trimming removed 4 bases at V and 1 base at J, with 8 bases between. The CDR3 covers 13 residues. The CDR3 loop is CASSVGQNTEAFF. CDR3 nucleotides: TGTGCCAGCAGCGTTGGACAGAACACTGAAGCTTTCTTT.

The chain links TRBV5-1 to TRBJ2-1; 7 positions agree with TRBD2. Germline V CDR1 and CDR2: SGHRS, YFSETQ. The CDR3 is made up of 14 amino acids. The junction had 10 bases not matched to a gene; V was cut back by 4 bases and J by 9 bases. The CDR3 sequence: CASSVLAYESEQFF. As DNA, the CDR3 is TGCGCCAGCAGCGTACTAGCGTACGAGAGTGAGCAGTTCTTC. Filled out from reference TRBV5-1 and TRBJ2-1, the complete variable domain reads KAGVTQTPRYLIKTRGQQVTLSCSPISGHRSVSWYQQTPGQGLQFLFEYFSETQRNKGNFPGRFSGRQFSNSRSEMNVSTLELGDSALYLCASSVLAYESEQFFGPGTRLTVL.

The chain couples TRBV12-5 to TRBJ1-5; D ambiguous. V dropped 1 base and J dropped 3 bases, with 13 bases sitting between them. This CDR3 region has 16 residues. The germline gives CDR1 LGHNT, CDR2 FRNRAP. The chain's CDR3 is CASGLGTPGNNQPQHF. The CDR3 DNA reads TGTGCTAGTGGTTTGGGCACACCGGGCAACAATCAGCCCCAGCATTTT.

This chain joins TRBV2 and TRBJ1-1, with D unclear. The V gene's germline CDR1 is SNHLY and CDR2 FYNNEI. The CDR3 is 12 amino acids. Between the trimmed V and J ends, which lost 9 bases and 4 bases, there was a span of 12 bases. CDR3 amino acids: CARGGGGTEAFF. CDR3 in DNA: TGTGCCAGGGGCGGCGGTGGCACTGAAGCTTTCTTT.

This clone occurred once. The CDR3 loop reads CASSFADTF. In DNA, the CDR3 is TGCGCCAGCAGCTTTGCGGACACCTTC. J is TRBJ1-2 and V is TRBV10-1; D is uncertain. Between the trimmed V and J ends, which lost 6 bases and 12 bases, there was a span of 8 bases. Germline V gene sequence: CDR1 WNHNN, CDR2 SYGVQD (reference sequence). The CDR3 is 9 amino acids.

About this clone: The junction does not match germline at one end; this may be a read error. The chain is built from TRBV7-7 and TRBJ2-1, with 11 bases matching TRBD2. The CDR3 is made up of 15 amino acids. Germline lookup yields CDR1 SSHAT and CDR2 FNYEAQ (reference sequence). CDR3 amino acids: CASSMTSGAYNEQFF. The CDR3 coding sequence is TGTGCTAGCAGCATGACTAGCGGGGCCTACAATGAGCAGTTCTTC.

The chain has TRBV4-1 and TRBJ2-7; maybe TRBD2 (6 bases). This CDR3 is built from 14 residues. V lost 0 bases and J 4 bases, leaving 10 bases between the germline ends. Germline V gene lookup returns CDR1 MGHRA and CDR2 YSYEKL. CDR3 in DNA: TGCGCCAGCAGCCAAGATCCGGGGGTGTACGAGCAGTACTTC. As protein: CASSQDPGVYEQYF.

The genes are TRBV7-8 and TRBJ1-3; 7 bases line up with TRBD1. With 5 bases clipped from V and 3 bases from J, the junction kept 7 bases outside the gene matches. The CDR3 consists of 15 residues. The germline V gene has CDR1 SGHVS and CDR2 FQNEAQ. CDR3 nucleotide sequence: TGTGCCAGCAGCGCCCTGACAGGGTTTGGAAACACCATATATTTT. Translating gives CASSALTGFGNTIYF.

This clone has just one count. The J gene is TRBJ2-5, the V gene TRBV5-1; 8 bases fit TRBD2. With V trimmed by 5 bases and J by 1 base, 4 bases remained unmatched. The CDR3 totals 14 residues. CDR1 is SGHRS and CDR2 is YFSETQ in the germline V gene. CDR3 region: CASRTLAGQETQYF. Here the CDR3 DNA reads TGCGCCAGCAGGACGCTAGCGGGCCAAGAGACCCAGTACTTC.

The rearrangement uses TRBV5-6 and TRBJ2-4; D possibly corresponds to TRBD1 (5 bases). The CDR3 has 16 amino acids. V was clipped by 5 bases and J by 0 bases, with 15 bases between them. Germline V CDR1 and CDR2: SGHDT, YYEEEE. The CDR3 reads CASRPRQNLAKNIQYF. In DNA, the CDR3 is TGTGCCAGCAGACCGAGACAGAATTTAGCCAAAAACATTCAGTACTTC.

This clone was recorded once. V gene TRBV6-5 combines with J gene TRBJ1-1; 7 bases map to TRBD1. The germline V gene encodes CDR1 MNHEY and CDR2 SVGAGI. This CDR3 contains 15 residues. The junction had 7 bases not matched to a gene; V was cut back by 2 bases and J by 4 bases. The CDR3 bases are TGTGCCAGCAGTTACGCAAACACAGGGGTCACTGAAGCTTTCTTT. It is translated as CASSYANTGVTEAFF.

The rearrangement joins TRBV6-1 to TRBJ1-5; the D is unclear. With 11 bases removed from V and 5 bases from J, the gap between germline ends came to 7 bases. The CDR3 has 10 amino acids. Germline CDR1 is MNHNS and CDR2 is SASEGT. The CDR3 region has the DNA TGTGCCGTGGGAGATCAGCCCCAGCATTTT. It yields the protein CAVGDQPQHF.

V is TRBV6-5 and J is TRBJ2-3, with a weak D call TRBD2 (5 bases). Germline assignment: CDR1 MNHEY and CDR2 SVGAGI. The CDR3 totals 13 residues. V was shortened by 7 bases and J by 2 bases, with 10 bases between the two germline ends. This chain's CDR3 is CASIGGDTDTQYF. Here the CDR3 DNA reads TGTGCCAGCATCGGAGGAGACACAGATACGCAGTATTTT.

The CDR3 DNA sequence: TGTGCCAGCAGCTTCGACGGATCCACACCCGTCTATGGCTACACCTTC. Translating it yields CASSFDGSTPVYGYTF. The chain combines TRBV7-9 with TRBJ1-2, with D uncertain. Deletions cut 3 bases from V and 4 bases from J, with 18 bases between. CDR3 length equals 16 residues. Germline assignment: CDR1 SEHNR and CDR2 FQNEAQ (reference sequence).

This clone has only a few counts. The chain has TRBV19 and TRBJ2-7; D is unclear. The ends were cut back, 4 bases at V and 3 bases at J, with 13 bases in the middle. There are 14 residues in the CDR3. Germline loops: CDR1 LNHDA, CDR2 SQIVND (reference sequence). The CDR3 region has the DNA TGTGCCAGTAGTAGATTACAGAGGAGCTACGAGCAGTACTTC. Its protein is CASSRLQRSYEQYF.

The rearrangement joins TRBV11-2 to TRBJ1-2; no firm D call. Trimming stripped 1 base from V and 3 bases from J, with 6 bases between. Germline V gives CDR1 SGHAT, CDR2 FQNNGV. The CDR3 consists of 13 residues. CDR3 DNA: TGTGCCAGCAGCTTAGGTAGTTACTATGGCTACACCTTC. It encodes CASSLGSYYGYTF.

Concerning this clone: A junction boundary mismatches the germline segment, possibly from a read error. The sample holds other DNA sequences that translate to the same CDR3. CDR3 nucleotide sequence: TGTGCCAGCAGTTACCAGCCGGGACACATGAACACTGAAGCTTTCTTC. Residues: CASSYQPGHMNTEAFF. The chain is built from TRBV6-6 and TRBJ1-1; weak D call: TRBD1 (6 bases). The CDR3 is 16 residues long. Looked up from germline, CDR1 is MNHNY and CDR2 is SVGAGI (reference sequence).

The J gene is TRBJ2-7, the V gene TRBV4-1; D is possibly TRBD2 (6 bases). V lost 1 base to trimming and J lost 5 bases, with 12 bases between them. The length of the CDR3 is 14 residues. CDR1 is MGHRA and CDR2 is YSYEKL in the germline V gene. The CDR3 sequence: CASSQGGVGNEQYF. The CDR3 region has the DNA TGCGCCAGCAGCCAAGGGGGGGTCGGGAACGAGCAGTACTTC.

The rearrangement joins TRBV5-1 to TRBJ2-1, with D hard to call. This CDR3 spans 12 amino acids. V lost 4 bases to trimming and J lost 4 bases, with 6 bases between them. Germline CDR1 SGHRS, CDR2 YFSETQ. CDR3 in DNA: TGCGCCAGCAGCGAGGAGTACAATGAGCAGTTCTTC. Translated: CASSEEYNEQFF.

The gene calls are TRBV6-5 and TRBJ1-1, with 12 nucleotides matching TRBD1. Per the germline V gene, CDR1 is MNHEY and CDR2 is SVGAGI. Trimming cost V 7 bases and J 4 bases; bases outside gene matches: 7. CDR3 length: 15 amino acids. The DNA for the CDR3 is TGTGCCAGCACCTACCGGGGACAGGGGGCCACTGAAGCTTTCTTT. Translated: CASTYRGQGATEAFF.

V and J are TRBV7-2 and TRBJ1-5; D is undetermined. From germline, CDR1 is SGHTA and CDR2 FQGNSA. There are 15 residues in the CDR3. V lost 1 base and J lost 0, with 7 bases in between. This CDR3 reads CASSLGTYSNQPQHF. DNA for the CDR3: TGTGCCAGCAGCTTAGGCACATATAGCAATCAGCCCCAGCATTTT. The full variable domain, its missing parts supplied by reference TRBV7-2 and TRBJ1-5, is GAGVSQSPSNKVTEKGKDVELRCDPISGHTALYWYRQSLGQGLEFLIYFQGNSAPDKSGLPSDRFSAERTGGSVSTLTIQRTQQEDSAVYLCASSLGTYSNQPQHFGDGTRLSIL.

J is TRBJ1-4 and V is TRBV13; D possibly corresponds to TRBD1 (5 bases). The germline V gene encodes CDR1 PRHDT and CDR2 FYEKMQ (reference sequence). The CDR3 is 13 amino acids. Trimming left V 8 bases short and J 6 bases short, with 13 bases between. The CDR3 loop reads CASRRGSDEKLFF. The CDR3 nucleotides read TGTGCCAGCCGCCGGGGCTCAGATGAAAAACTGTTTTTT.